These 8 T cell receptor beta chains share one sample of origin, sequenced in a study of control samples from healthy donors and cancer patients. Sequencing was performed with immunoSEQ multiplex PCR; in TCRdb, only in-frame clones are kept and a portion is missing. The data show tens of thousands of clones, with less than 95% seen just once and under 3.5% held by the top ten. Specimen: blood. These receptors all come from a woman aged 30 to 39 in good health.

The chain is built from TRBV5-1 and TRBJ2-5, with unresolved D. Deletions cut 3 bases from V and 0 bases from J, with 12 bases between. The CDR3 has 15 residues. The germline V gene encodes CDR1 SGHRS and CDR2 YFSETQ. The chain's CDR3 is CASSSPQADQETQYF. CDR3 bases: TGCGCCAGCAGCTCGCCCCAGGCCGACCAAGAGACCCAGTACTTC.

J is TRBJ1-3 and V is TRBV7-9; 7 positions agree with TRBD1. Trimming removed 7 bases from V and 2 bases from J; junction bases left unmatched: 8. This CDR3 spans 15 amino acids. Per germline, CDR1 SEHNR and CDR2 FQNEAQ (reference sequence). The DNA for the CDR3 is TGTGCCAGCACCAATGGCGACAGGGCTGGAAACACCATATATTTT. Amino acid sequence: CASTNGDRAGNTIYF.

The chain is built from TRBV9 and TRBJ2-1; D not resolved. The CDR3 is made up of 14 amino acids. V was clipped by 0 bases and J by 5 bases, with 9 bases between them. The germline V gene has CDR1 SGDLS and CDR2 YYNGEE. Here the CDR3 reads CASSVGGFDNEQFF. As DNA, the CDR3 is TGTGCCAGCAGCGTAGGTGGGTTTGACAATGAGCAGTTCTTC.

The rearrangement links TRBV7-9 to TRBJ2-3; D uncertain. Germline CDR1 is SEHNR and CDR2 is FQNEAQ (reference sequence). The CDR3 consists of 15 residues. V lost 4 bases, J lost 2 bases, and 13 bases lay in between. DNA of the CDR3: TGTGCCAGCAGCTCGAGCAGGTTCCCCACAGATACGCAGTATTTT. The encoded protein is CASSSSRFPTDTQYF. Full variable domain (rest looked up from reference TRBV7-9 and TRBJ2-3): DTGVSQNPRHKITKRGQNVTFRCDPISEHNRLYWYRQTLGQGPEFLTYFQNEAQLEKSRLLSDRFSAERPKGSFSTLEIQRTEQGDSAMYLCASSSSRFPTDTQYFGPGTRLTVL.

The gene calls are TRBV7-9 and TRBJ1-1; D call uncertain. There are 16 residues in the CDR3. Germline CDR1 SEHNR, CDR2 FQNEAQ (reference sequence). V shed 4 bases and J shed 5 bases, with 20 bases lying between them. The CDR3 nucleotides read TGTGCCAGCAGCTCAGCCCCCGGACCACAGCGGACTGAAGCTTTCTTT. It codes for CASSSAPGPQRTEAFF.

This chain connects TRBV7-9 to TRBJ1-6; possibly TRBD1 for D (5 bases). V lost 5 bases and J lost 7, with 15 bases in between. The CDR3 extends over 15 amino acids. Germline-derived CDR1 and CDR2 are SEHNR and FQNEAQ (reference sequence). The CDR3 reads CASSGGAGLNSPLHF. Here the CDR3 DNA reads TGTGCCAGCAGCGGCGGGGCCGGGTTAAATTCACCCCTCCACTTT.

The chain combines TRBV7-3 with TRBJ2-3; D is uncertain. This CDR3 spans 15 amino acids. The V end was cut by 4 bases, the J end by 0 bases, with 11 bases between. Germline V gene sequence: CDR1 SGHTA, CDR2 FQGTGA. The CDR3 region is CASSYRPVSTDTQYF. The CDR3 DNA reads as TGTGCCAGCAGCTACAGACCAGTTAGCACAGATACGCAGTATTTT. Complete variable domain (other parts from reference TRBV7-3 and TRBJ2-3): GAGVSQTPSNKVTEKGKYVELRCDPISGHTALYWYRQSLGQGPEFLIYFQGTGAADDSGLPNDRFFAVRPEGSVSTLKIQRTERGDSAVYLCASSYRPVSTDTQYFGPGTRLTVL.

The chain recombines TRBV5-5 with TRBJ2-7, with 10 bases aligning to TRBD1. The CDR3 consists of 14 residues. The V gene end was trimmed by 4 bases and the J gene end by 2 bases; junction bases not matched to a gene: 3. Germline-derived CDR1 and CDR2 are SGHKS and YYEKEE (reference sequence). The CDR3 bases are TGTGCCAGCAGCCTCGGACAGGGGGCCTACGAGCAGTACGTC. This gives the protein CASSLGQGAYEQYV.